The 20 T cell receptor beta chains given below trace back to one sample, sequenced in a study of T cell repertoires in cytomegalovirus infection. TCRdb independently ran MiXCR on the reads; one entry per CDR3 protein. The table lists about 530,000 distinct CDR3 sequences, 26% of them singletons. The specimen was PBMCs. These receptors were obtained from a human donor in good health (CMV status not recorded). Some clones in this sample may be carry-over from other donors' samples.

This clonotype has a handful of counts. The chain employs TRBV6-8 and TRBJ2-7; no reliable D call. V shed 9 bases and J shed 0 bases, with 15 bases lying between them. Germline loops: CDR1 MNHGY, CDR2 SAAAGT. The CDR3 loop spans 14 amino acids. This CDR3 is CASRRRETSYEQYV. The CDR3 DNA reads as TGTGCCAGTCGTCGGCGAGAAACCTCCTACGAGCAGTACGTC.

This clonotype has ten or more counts. The rearrangement joins TRBV7-9 to TRBJ1-1, with D unclear. Germline V gene lookup returns CDR1 SEHNR and CDR2 FQNEAQ (reference sequence). V gave up 5 bases and J gave up 1 base, with 11 bases separating them. This CDR3 is 14 amino acids long. The DNA of the CDR3 is TGTGCCAGCAGCCTCTACCCGGCGAACACTGAAGCTTTCTTT. As protein: CASSLYPANTEAFF.

This clonotype was counted only a few times. The chain has TRBV20-1 and TRBJ2-1; possibly TRBD1 or TRBD2 for D (5 bases each). The CDR3 loop spans 11 amino acids. CDR1 DFQATT and CDR2 SNEGSKA come from the germline V gene (reference sequence). V was clipped by 6 bases and J by 8 bases, with 11 bases between them. CDR3 nucleotide sequence: TGCAGTGCGCCGGGGCTGGATGAGCAGTTCTTC. This codes for CSAPGLDEQFF.

The genes are TRBV12-3 or TRBV12-4 and TRBJ2-1; the D is unclear. The CDR3 length is 14 residues. V lost 3 bases, J lost 6 bases, and 12 bases lay in between. DNA of the CDR3: TGTGCCAGCAGTTTGGTATTAGATCGCAATGAGCAGTTCTTC. Translating it yields CASSLVLDRNEQFF.

The chain is built from TRBV7-2 and TRBJ1-2, with D perhaps matching TRBD1 (6 bases). Trimming removed 10 bases from V and 5 bases from J, with 20 bases in between. Germline V CDR1 and CDR2: SGHTA, FQGNSA. The CDR3 length is 14 residues. The CDR3 region is CAIKGVGAPYGYTF. CDR3 bases: TGTGCCATCAAGGGGGTAGGGGCCCCATATGGCTACACCTTC.

For the CDR3, the DNA is TGTGCCAGCAGTTACTTGTTGCAGGCGAATGAGCAGTTCTTC. This encodes CASSYLLQANEQFF. The chain links TRBV6-2 or TRBV6-3 to TRBJ2-1, with D uncertain. Germline CDR1 is MNHEY and CDR2 is SVGEGT. V lost 1 base to trimming and J lost 7 bases, with 11 bases between them. The CDR3 loop spans 14 amino acids.

This clonotype has a handful of counts. This chain connects TRBV19 to TRBJ2-7; 14 bases match TRBD2. V shed 9 bases, J shed 4 bases, and the junction held 5 bases outside the gene matches. The germline V gene encodes CDR1 LNHDA and CDR2 SQIVND (reference sequence). The CDR3 covers 14 residues. This chain's CDR3 is CARGLAGGSYEQYV. CDR3 bases: TGTGCCAGAGGACTAGCGGGAGGTTCGTACGAGCAGTACGTC.

In this sample, this clonotype turned up a few times. The V and J genes are TRBV7-8 and TRBJ2-2; no definite D call. Germline CDR1 reads SGHVS; CDR2 reads FQNEAQ. The CDR3 covers 11 residues. Trimming removed 6 bases at V and 4 bases at J, with 3 bases between. CDR3 DNA sequence: TGTGCCAGCAGGGGCACCGGGGAGCTGTTTTTT. Translating it yields CASRGTGELFF.

This clonotype came up many times. The chain is built from TRBV6-5 and TRBJ2-6; 8 bases line up with TRBD1. The V gene's germline CDR1 is MNHEY and CDR2 SVGAGI. CDR3 size: 18 residues. J gave up 0 bases and V 0 bases, and 4 bases lay outside the gene matches. CDR3 coding DNA: TGTGCCAGCAGTTACTCGGACAGGGTCCCCTCTGGGGCCAACGTCCTGACTTTC. It codes for CASSYSDRVPSGANVLTF.

This clonotype came up a few times. The chain combines TRBV11-2 with TRBJ1-6, with a possible D match to TRBD1 (5 bases). The V gene lost 0 bases and the J gene lost 15 bases, with 21 bases spanning the gap. Germline loops: CDR1 SGHAT, CDR2 FQNNGV. The length of the CDR3 is 16 residues. The CDR3 coding sequence is TGTGCCAGCAGCTTAGAATATCCAGGGCAGTCTGGAAGCCTCCACTTT. Its protein is CASSLEYPGQSGSLHF.

This clonotype was observed at least ten times. Here the CDR3 DNA reads TGTGCCAGCAGTTACACTACTAGCGACACAGATACGCAGTATTTT. Amino acids: CASSYTTSDTDTQYF. The chain combines TRBV6-6 with TRBJ2-3; TRBD2 aligns across 7 bases. The CDR3 is made up of 15 amino acids. From germline, CDR1 is MNHNY and CDR2 SVGAGI (reference sequence). V was pared by 2 bases and J by 2 bases, with 4 bases of the junction left unmatched.

A word on this clonotype: This may arise from a read error, as a much more abundant clone is one base away. The chain joins TRBV11-2 to TRBJ1-2, with D possibly matching TRBD1 (6 bases). Germline V lookup: CDR1 SGHAT, CDR2 FQNNGV. V was shortened by 3 bases and J by 3 bases, with 8 bases between the two germline ends. The CDR3 consists of 13 residues. The CDR3 sequence is CASSFDRYYGYTF. In nucleotides, the CDR3 is TGTGCCAGCAGCTTCGACAGGTACTATGGCTACACCTTC.

This clonotype was found many times. The J gene is TRBJ1-6, the V gene TRBV7-2; TRBD1 aligns across 9 bases. This CDR3 has 15 residues. CDR1 and CDR2 from the germline V gene are SGHTA and FQGNSA. Trimming took 4 bases from V and 10 from J; bases not matched to a gene: 8. CDR3 region: CASSSPGTGLSPLHF. In DNA form, the CDR3 reads TGTGCCAGCAGCTCGCCCGGGACAGGGCTCTCACCCCTCCACTTT.

This clonotype appeared many times. Here the CDR3 reads CASSLAEDEQFF. The CDR3 bases are TGTGCCAGCAGCTTAGCGGAAGATGAGCAGTTCTTC. V is TRBV11-1 and J is TRBJ2-1; D unresolved. CDR1 SGHAT and CDR2 FQDESV come from the germline V gene (reference sequence). The CDR3 is made up of 12 amino acids. Trimming stripped 0 bases from V and 8 bases from J, with 5 bases between.

The chain is built from TRBV4-1 and TRBJ2-3, with 14 bases that match TRBD2. From germline, CDR1 is MGHRA and CDR2 YSYEKL. V dropped 3 bases and J dropped 5; count of bases not matched to a gene: 4. CDR3 size: 16 residues. CDR3 residues: CASSHGLAGGQDTQYF. CDR3 nucleotides: TGCGCCAGCAGCCACGGACTAGCGGGAGGACAAGATACGCAGTATTTT.

This clonotype has more than one count but fewer than ten. This rearrangement joins TRBV5-6 to TRBJ1-5; 8 positions match TRBD1. The trim removed 4 bases at V and 4 bases at J, leaving 13 bases unmatched. CDR3 size: 17 residues. Germline lookup yields CDR1 SGHDT and CDR2 YYEEEE. The CDR3 DNA is TGTGCCAGCAGCACCCGAGAACGGGACAGGTTTAATCAGCCCCAGCATTTT. It codes for CASSTRERDRFNQPQHF.

The table lists this clonotype with a few counts. The CDR3: CAISKAGGPWNEQFF. Written as DNA, the CDR3 is TGTGCCATCAGTAAAGCGGGAGGGCCGTGGAATGAGCAGTTCTTC. This chain connects TRBV10-3 to TRBJ2-1; 10 bases match TRBD2. With 5 bases clipped from V and 7 bases from J, the junction kept 8 bases outside the gene matches. CDR3 length: 15 amino acids. CDR1 ENHRY and CDR2 SYGVKD come from the germline V gene.

This clonotype came up a few times. The rearrangement joins TRBV7-8 to TRBJ2-5; 13 nucleotides align to TRBD2. The V segment lost 1 base and the J segment 8 bases; nucleotides outside the gene matches: 10. The CDR3 extends over 17 amino acids. The germline V gene has CDR1 SGHVS and CDR2 FQNEAQ. This CDR3 is CASSLGTSGRSRETQYF. Here the CDR3 DNA reads TGTGCCAGCAGCTTAGGGACTAGCGGGAGATCTCGGGAAACCCAGTACTTC.

The V call is TRBV14, the J call TRBJ1-2; 7 bases fit TRBD1. V shed 3 bases, J shed 2 bases, and the junction held 6 bases outside the gene matches. CDR1 and CDR2 from the germline V gene are SGHDN and FVKESK. CDR3 length: 15 amino acids. Written as DNA, the CDR3 is TGTGCCAGCAGCCAGGGGCGGACAGGAAACTATGGCTACACCTTC. This gives the protein CASSQGRTGNYGYTF. Complete variable domain (other parts from reference TRBV14 and TRBJ1-2): EAGVTQFPSHSVIEKGQTVTLRCDPISGHDNLYWYRRVMGKEIKFLLHFVKESKQDESGMPNNRFLAERTGGTYSTLKVQPAELEDSGVYFCASSQGRTGNYGYTFGSGTRLTVV.

Ten or more counts support this clonotype. The chain's CDR3 is CSVADLRDRINYGYTF. Written as DNA, the CDR3 is TGCAGCGTTGCCGACCTCCGGGACAGGATTAACTATGGCTACACCTTC. This sequence joins TRBV29-1 and TRBJ1-2; TRBD1 matches at 8 bases. The length of the CDR3 is 16 residues. Germline CDR1 reads SQVTM; CDR2 reads ANQGSEA. The V and J ends lost 4 bases and 1 base, in that order; junction bases with no gene match: 11.